This T cell receptor beta chain is drawn from a study of T-cell memory formation after mild COVID-19. This clonotype was seen a few times. What it binds is not known. Findings of the study overall: The finding that pre-infection memory included some responding clones suggested that cross-reactive memory joined.

TCR alpha and TCR beta cDNA libraries with sample barcodes and UMIs came from 5'RACE using constant-segment primers. TCRdb recomputed calls from the 5' RACE reads with MiXCR, one row per CDR3 protein. The sample lists fewer than 550,000 distinct CDR3 sequences; approximately 20% were seen once. The CDR3 runs 15 residues. Germline V gene sequence: CDR1 WSHSY, CDR2 SAAADI. Unmatched junction bases numbered 6, after V lost 6 bases and J lost 2 bases. This sequence originates from an adult woman who had mild COVID-19 (a few samples of this study predate the infection). Cell type and time point are not known. Source material: PBMCs or a T cell subset sorted from them (not recorded which). This rearrangement joins TRBV10-2 to TRBJ2-3, with TRBD1 matching over 9 bases. The CDR3 sequence: CASRGTGQVTDTQYF. The CDR3 DNA sequence: TGCGCCAGCAGGGGGACAGGGCAAGTCACAGATACGCAGTATTTT.